Listed here is a single T cell receptor (beta chain). Its antigen is not identified. A single heparinised blood sample, averaging approximately 0.12 L, was obtained per donor. Sorting with CD45RO/CCR7/CD25/CD127/CD95/CD27 yielded naive, central memory, regulatory and stem-like memory CD4+ cells. These data come from a study of beta chain features in type 1 diabetes. On the study more broadly: Age, gender and cell yields were similar between patients and healthy donors.

CDR3 length equals 11 residues. The germline V and J ends were trimmed by 6 bases and 11 bases, with 13 bases remaining between them. The germline V gene has CDR1 MNHEY and CDR2 SVGAGI. The study, taken as a whole, reports: Whether HLA type influences TCRB rearrangement remained unresolved here.

The study reverse transcribed the entire isolated RNA, so it sequenced expressed TCRB transcripts. Sequencing was performed with immunoSEQ multiplex PCR; in TCRdb, only in-frame clones are kept and a portion is missing. The table records 250,000 or so clones, less than 35% of them present only once. The sample taken for sequencing was central memory CD4+ T cells from blood. V usage is TRBV6-5 and J usage is TRBJ1-1; TRBD1 is a possible D gene (5 bases). The sequence was obtained from a man under 40 in good health. CDR3 in amino acids: CASRTGTVAFF. CDR3 sequence (DNA): TGTGCCAGCAGAACCGGGACCGTGGCTTTCTTT.